The T cell receptor beta chain described here comes from a study of beta chain features in type 1 diabetes. Points from the study as a whole: Shortening that was moderate but significant affected the TCRB CDR3s of Type 1 diabetes patients in all four CD4+ subsets.

Comment on this clone: Its matching antigen is unknown.

The authors reverse transcribed all of the isolated RNA, so sequencing captured expressed TCRB transcripts. Clones were read by immunoSEQ multiplex PCR, and TCRdb kept only the in-frame ones, dropping some. Of roughly 150,000 clones listed, about 10% are singletons. Markers CD45RO/CCR7/CD25/CD127/CD95/CD27 served to sort CD4+ naive, central memory, regulatory and stem cell-like memory cells. Trimming took 4 bases from V and 5 from J; bases not matched to a gene: 12. Germline V gives CDR1 SGHNT, CDR2 YYREEE (reference sequence). CDR3 length: 16 amino acids. This chain links TRBV5-4 with TRBJ2-3, with TRBD2 matching 8 bases. Sequenced sample: central memory CD4+ T cells from blood. The receptor was isolated from a woman in her twenties or thirties with type 1 diabetes. CDR3 in DNA: TGTGCCAGCAGCGTTTTGTCAGCGGGAGCAGGAGATACGCAGTATTTT. Amino acid sequence: CASSVLSAGAGDTQYF.